These 22 T cell receptor beta chains were sequenced from one sample in a study of T cells after posttransplantation cyclophosphamide. Some clones are missing from TCRdb's copy, which holds only in-frame ones; the method was immunoSEQ multiplex PCR. The sample holds about 52,000 clones, 94% seen once. Input material: PBMCs. The receptors shown here come from a woman aged 25 to 39 in good health and a related stem cell transplant donor.

V gene TRBV5-6 combines with J gene TRBJ1-1, with 7 bases identical to TRBD1. V gave up 1 base and J gave up 6 bases; unmatched junction bases: 6. CDR1 and CDR2 (germline): SGHDT, YYEEEE. CDR3 length: 14 residues. The CDR3 DNA sequence: TGTGCCAGCAGCTTGTTCCAGGGGGTATCTGAAGCTTTCTTT. This sequence encodes CASSLFQGVSEAFF.

The V call is TRBV7-2, the J call TRBJ2-5; the match to TRBD2 covers 9 bases. V dropped 4 bases and J dropped 5; count of bases not matched to a gene: 8. Germline loops: CDR1 SGHTA, CDR2 FQGNSA. This CDR3 region has 15 residues. This chain's CDR3 is CASSSSGGSYETQYF. CDR3 in DNA: TGTGCCAGCAGCTCGAGCGGGGGGTCTTACGAGACCCAGTACTTC.

This chain uses TRBV29-1 with TRBJ2-2, with D possibly matching TRBD1 (5 bases). The CDR3 runs 12 residues. Trimming left V 7 bases short and J 1 base short, with 7 bases between. From germline, CDR1 is SQVTM and CDR2 ANQGSEA. The CDR3 DNA is TGCAGCGGTGGACAGAACACCGGGGAGCTGTTTTTT. As protein: CSGGQNTGELFF.

This rearrangement joins TRBV7-2 to TRBJ2-1; TRBD2 aligns across 10 bases. V shed 1 base, J shed 8 bases, and the junction held 8 bases outside the gene matches. CDR1 is SGHTA and CDR2 is FQGNSA in the germline V gene. CDR3 length: 16 residues. The CDR3 loop reads CASSLVGPSGGHEQFF. The CDR3 DNA reads as TGTGCCAGCAGCTTAGTGGGTCCTAGCGGGGGCCATGAGCAGTTCTTC.

This clone was counted a single time. Here the CDR3 DNA reads TGTGCCAGCAGCTTTTCCCGAGACACCGGGGAGCTGTTTTTT. Its protein is CASSFSRDTGELFF. The chain recombines TRBV7-2 with TRBJ2-2; no reliable D call. Germline CDR1 and CDR2: SGHTA and FQGNSA. The CDR3 length is 14 residues. The ends were cut back, 3 bases at V and 3 bases at J, with 8 bases in the middle.

As for this clone: At one of its ends the junction is not consistent with the germline gene, which may arise from a read error. The chain joins TRBV6-5 to TRBJ1-2, with a weak D call TRBD1 (5 bases). The germline gives CDR1 MNHEY, CDR2 SVGAGI. This CDR3 is 13 amino acids long. CDR3 residues: CASSQQELDGHTF. The CDR3 bases are TGTGCCAGCAGTCAACAGGAATTGGATGGCCACACCTTC.

The rearrangement links TRBV6-5 to TRBJ1-2; the D is unclear. V was trimmed by 2 bases and J by 7 bases, leaving 11 bases between them. From germline, CDR1 is MNHEY and CDR2 SVGAGI. There are 13 residues in the CDR3. The CDR3 DNA is TGTGCCAGCAGTTACGGCCAGTACACTGGCTACACCTTC. Encoded protein: CASSYGQYTGYTF.

The chain links TRBV5-6 to TRBJ2-7; 11 nucleotides match TRBD1. Germline V gives CDR1 SGHDT, CDR2 YYEEEE. With 2 bases clipped from V and 5 bases from J, the junction kept 6 bases outside the gene matches. The CDR3 extends over 15 amino acids. The CDR3 DNA follows: TGTGCCAGCAGCTTTCGAGGGACAGGGGGGGACGAGCAGTACTTC. This encodes CASSFRGTGGDEQYF.

A single count supports this clone. The CDR3 nucleotides read TGTGCCAGCAGCCCAGGACCTAGGGGAACTAATGAAAAACTGTTTTTT. The encoded protein is CASSPGPRGTNEKLFF. The chain carries TRBV7-8 and TRBJ1-4; D might be TRBD1 (5 bases). V was clipped by 5 bases and J by 1 base, with 14 bases between them. Germline loops: CDR1 SGHVS, CDR2 FQNEAQ. There are 16 residues in the CDR3.

The V gene is TRBV5-1, the J gene TRBJ2-1, with 8 bases matching TRBD2. Germline loops: CDR1 SGHRS, CDR2 YFSETQ. Trimming removed 0 bases from V and 1 base from J; junction bases left unmatched: 3. The CDR3 covers 16 residues. The CDR3 reads CASSLGPGGSYNEQFF. The CDR3 nucleotides are TGCGCCAGCAGCTTGGGGCCGGGGGGGTCCTACAATGAGCAGTTCTTC.

This sequence joins TRBV29-1 and TRBJ2-1; TRBD2 is a possible D gene (5 bases). Germline assignment: CDR1 SQVTM and CDR2 ANQGSEA. V was cut by 5 bases and J by 0 bases, with 11 bases left in between. The CDR3 loop spans 14 amino acids. The CDR3 protein is CSVRGGRSYNEQFF. CDR3 DNA: TGCAGCGTTCGGGGTGGTCGCTCCTACAATGAGCAGTTCTTC.

The V gene is TRBV4-3, the J gene TRBJ1-4, with TRBD1 identical over 7 bases. In germline, CDR1 is LGHNA, CDR2 YSLEER. V gave up 0 bases and J gave up 0 bases; unmatched junction bases: 13. This CDR3 is 20 amino acids long. The CDR3 spells CASSQDTIGTAIATNEKLFF. The DNA for the CDR3 is TGCGCCAGCAGCCAAGATACGATCGGGACAGCTATTGCAACTAATGAAAAACTGTTTTTT.

This clone was observed once. The chain is built from TRBV19 and TRBJ2-7; D remains unclear. This CDR3 contains 14 residues. CDR1 and CDR2 (germline): LNHDA, SQIVND (reference sequence). The V gene lost 4 bases and the J gene lost 1 base, with 11 bases spanning the gap. The CDR3 bases are TGTGCCAGTAGTAATGGCTTTCAATCCTACGAGCAGTACTTC. Protein: CASSNGFQSYEQYF.

The chain is built from TRBV18 and TRBJ1-1; 9 positions match TRBD1. The germline CDR1 and CDR2 sequences are KGHSH and LQKENI. The CDR3 has 16 amino acids. V trimming: 5 bases; J trimming: 0 bases; junction bases outside the gene matches: 7. The CDR3 sequence is CASSSMTGGMNTEAFF. CDR3 in DNA: TGTGCCAGCTCATCGATGACAGGGGGTATGAACACTGAAGCTTTCTTT.

The chain is built from TRBV7-9 and TRBJ2-7, with D perhaps TRBD2 (6 bases). CDR3 length: 16 residues. CDR1 is SEHNR and CDR2 is FQNEAQ in the germline V gene (reference sequence). Trimming left V 1 base short and J 2 bases short, with 15 bases between. The CDR3 DNA sequence: TGTGCCAGCAGCTTAGAAAGCGGGCGGTCCCCCTACGAGCAGTACTTC. Translated: CASSLESGRSPYEQYF.

V gene TRBV18 combines with J gene TRBJ1-2; 11 bases agree with TRBD1. With V trimmed by 1 base and J by 5 bases, 0 bases remained unmatched. The CDR3 runs to 14 residues. Germline-derived CDR1 and CDR2 are KGHSH and LQKENI. The CDR3 region has the DNA TGTGCCAGCTCACCACGGGACAGGGGGTATGGCTACACCTTC. It codes for CASSPRDRGYGYTF. Full variable domain (outside the CDR3, taken from reference TRBV18 and TRBJ1-2): NAGVMQNPRHLVRRRGQEARLRCSPMKGHSHVYWYRQLPEEGLKFMVYLQKENIIDESGMPKERFSAEFPKEGPSILRIQQVVRGDSAAYFCASSPRDRGYGYTFGSGTRLTVV.

This clone appeared a single time. A read error may account for a junction end that differs from germline. V usage is TRBV27 and J usage is TRBJ2-7, with D perhaps TRBD2 (5 bases). The CDR3 contains 12 residues. Germline V gives CDR1 MNHEY, CDR2 SMNVEV (reference sequence). CDR3 in amino acids: CASSSGRAGLNF. CDR3 DNA sequence: TGTGCCAGCAGTTCGGGAAGGGCCGGCTTGAACTTC.

The chain uses TRBV27 and TRBJ2-7; a possible D gene is TRBD1 (5 bases). CDR3 length equals 13 residues. V was clipped by 1 base and J by 6 bases, with 10 bases between them. Germline V gene sequence: CDR1 MNHEY, CDR2 SMNVEV (reference sequence). The CDR3 reads CASSLWQGGEQYF. The DNA for the CDR3 is TGTGCCAGCAGTTTATGGCAGGGCGGCGAGCAGTACTTC.

V and J are TRBV18 and TRBJ2-5; no clear D gene. V gave up 3 bases and J gave up 1 base, with 9 bases separating them. Germline V lookup: CDR1 KGHSH, CDR2 LQKENI. The CDR3 consists of 14 residues. The CDR3 is CASSPSRLQETQYF. The CDR3 coding sequence is TGTGCCAGCTCACCCTCCAGGCTCCAAGAGACCCAGTACTTC.

The V gene is TRBV27, the J gene TRBJ1-6; D gene uncertain. The germline V gene has CDR1 MNHEY and CDR2 SMNVEV (reference sequence). This CDR3 has 17 amino acids. V was trimmed by 5 bases and J by 9 bases, leaving 23 bases between them. CDR3 bases: TGTGCCAGCAGTCCCCTCCCGCGGACTTCTACCCGTTCACCCCTCCACTTT. Its translation is CASSPLPRTSTRSPLHF.

V usage is TRBV4-1 and J usage is TRBJ2-1, with D perhaps TRBD2 (6 bases). Germline V gives CDR1 MGHRA, CDR2 YSYEKL. The CDR3 has 17 amino acids. V lost 2 bases to trimming and J lost 4 bases, with 18 bases between them. CDR3 amino acids: CASSQTGPSAGYNEQFF. CDR3 sequence (DNA): TGCGCCAGCAGCCAAACCGGGCCCTCGGCGGGGTACAATGAGCAGTTCTTC.

The genes are TRBV28 and TRBJ2-3, with 7 bases lining up with TRBD1. Germline V gene lookup returns CDR1 MDHEN and CDR2 SYDVKM. The CDR3 loop spans 15 amino acids. V was pared by 6 bases and J by 1 base, with 7 bases of the junction left unmatched. CDR3 nucleotides: TGTGCCAGCAGCGGGGACAGTTTTGGCACAGATACGCAGTATTTT. This gives the protein CASSGDSFGTDTQYF.